This T cell receptor beta chain was found in a study of beta chain features in type 1 diabetes (dated by TCRdb to 2016 to 2019). Background on the whole study: Mean age, gender distribution, total cell number and subset yield did not differ between patients and healthy donors. A total of approximately 100 million sorted cells were examined across all samples, and the number of cells per subset was strongly correlated with RNA yield. In the study, recently diagnosed type 1 diabetes patients and matched healthy donors were compared on the TCRB repertoires of their sorted circulating CD4+ T cell subsets. Regulatory and stem cell-like memory subsets were obtained from only 8 patients and about 8 healthy donors, while naive and central memory subsets were obtained from all 30 or so donors. The paper's findings and limits, for the study overall: At VDJ recombination sites, patients with type 1 diabetes made fewer insertions and deleted more nucleotides, a pattern implying thymic rearrangement abnormalities. Because small numbers of individuals were included in the HLA sub-analyses, any influence of HLA type on TCRB rearrangement was left unresolved. A moderate but significant shortening of TCRB CDR3 length was observed in type 1 diabetes patients in all four CD4+ subsets. Naive, central memory and regulatory TCRB repertoires appeared more similar among patients than among healthy donors. Shorter templates might be favored by PCR, yet because patient and control samples were amplified and corrected together, any such skew would affect both groups equally. Because cDNA rather than genomic DNA was sequenced, highly expressing activated cells could have been over-represented, although no difference in activation and CD3 levels was found between groups.

With respect to this clone: Its recognized antigen is unknown. Per-nucleotide qualities are absent, and no much larger clonotype sits a single base away.

Per the germline V gene, SNHLY is the CDR1 and FYNNEI is the CDR2. Trimming removed 7 bases from V and 6 bases from J, leaving 16 bases between the germline ends. There are 13 amino acids in the CDR3, from cysteine to phenylalanine inclusive. Only the CDR3 portion is preserved as DNA: 39 bases, with reading frame beginning at the first base. Each donor gave one peripheral blood draw, roughly 120 mL on average, collected into heparinised tubes. A BD FACSAria II and a panel including CD45RO, CCR7, CD25, CD127, CD95 and CD27 were used to sort naive, central memory, regulatory and stem cell-like memory CD4+ T cells. All sorted populations exceeded 95% purity. PBMCs were isolated immediately by Lymphoprep density gradient centrifugation and stained directly without culture. So that batch effects would be minimized, each experiment stained and sorted samples in pairs, pairing one healthy donor with one patient.

The entire amount of isolated RNA was reverse transcribed using the High Capacity cDNA Reverse Transcription Kit, so the sequenced TCRB transcripts were expressed ones. Naive, central memory and regulatory T cell samples underwent deep immunoSEQ sequencing, averaging about 3.57 million total reads per sample. Sorted cells were lysed in RLT buffer and RNA was extracted with DNase-treated RNeasy Micro or Mini kits, depending on cell number. To prevent cross-contamination, every cell subset was processed on its own, while patient and healthy donor samples were processed together. The immunoSEQ multiplex PCR was used to amplify TCRB sequences from cDNA, generating 87-bp fragments that spanned the CDR3 region. The amplicons were sequenced using the Illumina HiSeq platform. For the original study's pipeline: Synthetic template baselines were used to correct PCR bias computationally, reads within Hamming distance 2 were collapsed, and singletons that could not be merged were discarded. Reads were aligned to IMGT to assign V, D and J genes, CDR3 length, and insertions or deletions at six rearrangement sites. Within each subset, clonotype counts were normalized to the number of sorted cells before true diversity and Gini coefficients were calculated with the tcR R package. The overlap coefficient, calculated on TCRB nucleotide sequences, was used to quantify repertoire sharing. As a proxy for the pre-selection repertoire, out-of-frame TCRB sequences from naive cells were analyzed. What TCRdb holds here is the immuneACCESS table cut down to in-frame rearrangements. Part of the clones is not present; checked against another copy, under half of the missing clones reflect an unresolved V gene, and the others are unexplained. V and J calls and clone size follow that table, whereas D and trimming were derived from the DNA. The sample has some 250,000 clones on record, roughly a tenth of them singletons. The ten largest account for about 0.018% of the sample.

The receptor was isolated from a man younger than 45 with type 1 diabetes. The sample consisted of naive CD4+ T cells from blood. Interpreted using the paper, the cell subset or site label stands for: true naive CD4+ T cells. The rearranged chain carries TRBV2 and TRBJ2-7; the D gene is perhaps TRBD1, from 6 matching bases. CDR3 loop: CASNRESASEQYF. In nucleotides, the sequence is TGTGCCAGCAACAGGGAGAGTGCGAGCGAGCAGTACTTC. Where the CDR3 stops, the reference TRBV2 and TRBJ2-7 genes take over; the full variable domain is EPEVTQTPSHQVTQMGQEVILRCVPISNHLYFYWYRQILGQKVEFLVSFYNNEISEKSEIFDDQFSVERPDGSNFTLKIRSTKLEDSAMYFCASNRESASEQYFGPGTRLTVT.